This TCR beta chain stems from a study of technical replicates of blood from several donors. The repertoire was sequenced with immunoSEQ multiplex PCR; TCRdb's copy has only in-frame clones and lacks some. This table has tens of thousands of clones, more than 90% appearing once. Sequencing input: T cells isolated from PBMCs. This receptor was identified in a human donor in good health.

The chain's CDR3 is CASSVDPGSNNEQFF. CDR3 nucleotide sequence: TGTGCCAGCAGCGTAGACCCAGGGTCCAACAATGAGCAGTTCTTC. The rearrangement links TRBV9 to TRBJ2-1; D is perhaps TRBD1 (5 bases). In germline, CDR1 is SGDLS, CDR2 YYNGEE. The V and J ends lost 0 bases and 5 bases respectively, with 12 bases between them. The CDR3 spans 15 residues.